This passage covers 2 T cell receptor beta chains from one sample sequenced in a study of identical twins. TCRdb re-called the 5' RACE reads with MiXCR, one entry per CDR3 protein. The sample includes more than 1.5 million distinct CDR3 sequences, about 31% of them seen just once. The sequenced sample was cord blood. These receptor sequences come from a newborn girl in good health.

This clonotype was picked up a small number of times. V gene TRBV20-1 combines with J gene TRBJ2-4; D might be TRBD2 (5 bases). Looked up from germline, CDR1 is DFQATT and CDR2 is SNEGSKA (reference sequence). V was trimmed by 3 bases and J by 8 bases, leaving 17 bases between them. The CDR3 is 14 residues long. The chain's CDR3 is CSASSKLVSDIQYF. DNA of the CDR3: TGCAGTGCTAGCTCGAAACTAGTGTCAGACATTCAGTACTTC.

As for this clonotype: Relative to the germline gene, one junction end is altered; a read error may explain this. V is TRBV5-1 and J is TRBJ2-7; D is uncertain. The CDR3 has 13 amino acids. Germline V gene data show CDR1 as SGHRS and CDR2 as YFSETQ. The DNA of the CDR3 is TGCGCCTGCAGCTTGGCCGTGAACTACGAGCAGTACTTC. Protein: CACSLAVNYEQYF.